This T cell receptor (beta chain) was captured in a study of shared clonotypes between healthy human individuals. Whole-study findings and limits: Rarefaction curves obtained for sorted subsets showed sequencing incomplete despite large depth. In several donors, approximately 5% of naive CD4 clonotypes appeared in common.

Points on this clone: Its antigen is not known.

Using immunoSEQ multiplex PCR, the repertoire was profiled, and TCRdb retains in-frame clones only, with some absent. This sample has roughly 2,300,000 clones, with roughly 92% found just once. V was trimmed by 7 bases and J by 5 bases, leaving 20 bases between them. The CDR3 spans 14 residues. Germline V gene data show CDR1 as SQVTM and CDR2 as ANQGSEA. The sample taken for sequencing was naive CD4+ T cells from PBMCs. Subset noted: CD45RA+ positively selected. The TCR originated in a man aged 18-30 years in good health. Some clones in this sample may be carry-over from other donors' samples. This sequence joins TRBV29-1 and TRBJ1-1; D perhaps matches TRBD1 (6 bases). The CDR3 reads CSAGEGGARTEAFF. The CDR3 nucleotides read TGCAGCGCTGGGGAAGGGGGGGCAAGGACTGAAGCTTTCTTT.